The 13 T cell receptor beta chains presented below share a single source sample, sequenced in a study of blood T cell repertoires in COVID-19 (TCRdb year 2020). The library was made by the immunoSEQ multiplex PCR assay. The table comes from immuneACCESS by way of TCRdb, which keeps in-frame sequences with V and J called. Part of the clones is missing from these tables; in studies checked, under half for an unresolved V gene and the rest for unknown reasons. Present in this sample are around 190,000 clones, less than 90% of which were seen just once. The ten largest clones capture about a fifth of the sample. The sequencing input was peripheral blood. These receptors originate from an older man with active or convalescent COVID-19.

V is TRBV3-1 (or the pseudogene TRBV3-2) and J is TRBJ1-2; TRBD1 is a possible D gene (6 bases). The germline CDR1 and CDR2 sequences are LGHDT and YNNKEL (reference sequence). Trimming shortened V by 5 bases and J by 8 bases, and 15 bases separated the two germline ends. The CDR3 contains 13 residues. DNA of the CDR3: TGTGCCAGCAGCTACCAAACAGGGAGAGGCTACACCTTC. This gives the protein CASSYQTGRGYTF.

The rearrangement joins TRBV28 to TRBJ1-2; possibly TRBD1 for D (5 bases). Trimming cost V 6 bases and J 5 bases, with 10 bases left between them. CDR1 MDHEN and CDR2 SYDVKM come from the germline V gene. CDR3 length equals 12 residues. CDR3 in DNA: TGTGCCAGCAGCCTCGGGGGGTATGGCTACACCTTC. This sequence encodes CASSLGGYGYTF.

The chain joins TRBV27 to TRBJ2-7; 7 nucleotides agree with TRBD2. Unmatched junction bases numbered 15, after V lost 8 bases and J lost 2 bases. CDR1 is MNHEY and CDR2 is SMNVEV in the germline V gene (reference sequence). This CDR3 contains 16 residues. The CDR3 reads CASREGTSAGTYEQYF. CDR3 in DNA: TGTGCCAGCCGTGAGGGGACCTCAGCGGGGACCTACGAGCAGTACTTC.

There are a few counts of this clone. Here the CDR3 reads CASSQSARGRVSNQPQHF. CDR3 bases: TGTGCCAGCAGCCAATCCGCTCGAGGCAGGGTTAGCAATCAGCCCCAGCATTTT. The chain is built from TRBV3-1 (or the pseudogene TRBV3-2) and TRBJ1-5; D may be TRBD1 (5 bases). The CDR3 sequence is 18 residues long. Trimming removed 2 bases from V and 0 bases from J, with 17 bases in between. Germline V lookup: CDR1 LGHDT, CDR2 YNNKEL (reference sequence).

This rearrangement joins TRBV5-1 to TRBJ2-5, with TRBD1 matching over 9 bases. The CDR3 runs 15 residues. J was trimmed by 5 bases and V by 2 bases; bases with no gene match: 7. Looked up from germline, CDR1 is SGHRS and CDR2 is YFSETQ. The CDR3 sequence is CASSLGQGIGETQYF. DNA of the CDR3: TGCGCCAGCAGCTTAGGACAGGGGATCGGTGAGACCCAGTACTTC.

This clone was detected only a few times. V and J are TRBV27 and TRBJ1-2; 8 bases align to TRBD1. This CDR3 comprises 17 residues. With V trimmed by 2 bases and J by 0 bases, 8 bases remained unmatched. The V gene's germline CDR1 is MNHEY and CDR2 SMNVEV (reference sequence). The CDR3 DNA reads as TGTGCCAGCAGTTTAACGGCAGGGGGCCCAGCTAACTATGGCTACACCTTC. Protein sequence: CASSLTAGGPANYGYTF.

V gene TRBV15 combines with J gene TRBJ1-6; 7 positions agree with TRBD1. The junction had 6 bases not matched to a gene; V was cut back by 3 bases and J by 10 bases. This CDR3 comprises 14 residues. Germline assignment: CDR1 LNHNV and CDR2 YYDKDF (reference sequence). The CDR3 DNA is TGTGCCACCAGCAGCTGGGACAGTCCCTCACCCCTCCACTTT. It encodes CATSSWDSPSPLHF.

Here the CDR3 DNA reads TGTGCCAGCAGATCACAAAGCTCCTACAATGAGCAGTTCTTC. Amino acids: CASRSQSSYNEQFF. The J gene is TRBJ2-1, the V gene TRBV28; no clear D gene. Trimming removed 6 bases at V and 0 bases at J, with 9 bases between. CDR1 is MDHEN, CDR2 SYDVKM, per germline. The CDR3 runs 14 residues. Full variable domain (rest looked up from reference TRBV28 and TRBJ2-1): DVKVTQSSRYLVKRTGEKVFLECVQDMDHENMFWYRQDPGLGLRLIYFSYDVKMKEKGDIPEGYSVSREKKERFSLILESASTNQTSMYLCASRSQSSYNEQFFGPGTRLTVL.

The chain employs TRBV3-1 (or the pseudogene TRBV3-2) and TRBJ2-1, with 9 bases lining up with TRBD1. The CDR3 has 16 amino acids. CDR1 and CDR2 from the germline V gene are LGHDT and YNNKEL (reference sequence). V lost 3 bases to trimming and J lost 7 bases; unmatched junction nucleotides: 10. The CDR3: CASSHAGTGRVNEQFF. The CDR3 DNA reads TGTGCCAGCAGCCACGCCGGGACAGGGAGGGTAAATGAGCAGTTCTTC.

This clone occurred a few times. The V gene is TRBV10-3, the J gene TRBJ2-5, with unresolved D. Germline CDR1 ENHRY, CDR2 SYGVKD. V was cut by 4 bases and J by 2 bases, with 11 bases left in between. The CDR3 is made up of 14 amino acids. The CDR3 spells CAISAADSQETQYF. CDR3 DNA sequence: TGTGCCATCAGTGCCGCGGATTCACAAGAGACCCAGTACTTC.

This chain uses TRBV30 with TRBJ1-1; unclear D gene. The CDR3 consists of 13 residues. CDR1 is GTSNPN, CDR2 SVGIG, per germline (reference sequence). V dropped 0 bases and J dropped 7 bases, with 12 bases sitting between them. The CDR3 coding sequence is TGTGCCTGGAGTGTTGGTGGCCCACGTGAAGCTTTCTTT. Protein sequence: CAWSVGGPREAFF. Full variable domain (remainder filled in from reference TRBV30 and TRBJ1-1): SQTIHQWPATLVQPVGSPLSLECTVEGTSNPNLYWYRQAAGRGLQLLFYSVGIGQISSEVPQNLSASRPQDRQFILSSKKLLLSDSGFYLCAWSVGGPREAFFGQGTRLTVV.

V is TRBV28 and J is TRBJ1-2, with TRBD1 matching over 7 bases. The CDR3 contains 13 residues. Looked up from germline, CDR1 is MDHEN and CDR2 is SYDVKM. The V segment lost 5 bases and the J segment 8 bases; nucleotides outside the gene matches: 8. CDR3 sequence reads: CASSRGDSTGYTF. In DNA, the CDR3 is TGTGCCAGCAGTAGGGGGGACAGTACAGGCTACACCTTC.

The chain couples TRBV19 to TRBJ1-1; 8 bases agree with TRBD1. V shed 3 bases, J shed 4 bases, and the junction held 7 bases outside the gene matches. The CDR3 is made up of 15 amino acids. Germline CDR1 reads LNHDA; CDR2 reads SQIVND (reference sequence). The CDR3, as DNA: TGTGCCAGTAGTATGGGGGACAGGTTGGGCACTGAAGCTTTCTTT. Protein sequence: CASSMGDRLGTEAFF. Full variable domain (remainder filled in from reference TRBV19 and TRBJ1-1): DGGITQSPKYLFRKEGQNVTLSCEQNLNHDAMYWYRQDPGQGLRLIYYSQIVNDFQKGDIAEGYSVSREKKESFPLTVTSAQKNPTAFYLCASSMGDRLGTEAFFGQGTRLTVV.